This T cell receptor (beta chain) was found in a study of T cell repertoires in cytomegalovirus infection. General observations from the study: Cumulative frequency (of public TCR beta family members) identified carriers of CMV plus the relevant HLA.

The V end was cut by 2 bases, the J end by 7 bases, with 15 bases between. This CDR3 region has 16 residues. CDR1 MNHEY and CDR2 SVGEGT come from the germline V gene. TCRdb called the reads again in MiXCR, with one record for every CDR3 protein. The sample holds under 600,000 distinct CDR3 sequences; approximately 15% are singletons and the top ten take 20% to 30%. This clonotype was seen many times. Antigen specificity is unknown. The chain joins TRBV6-2 or TRBV6-3 to TRBJ1-6; D is uncertain. Sequenced sample: CD8+ T cells from PBMCs. This sequence was found in a human donor in good health (CMV status not recorded). Some clones in this sample may be carry-over from other donors' samples. The CDR3 coding sequence is TGTGCCAGCAGTTACGGGCCCTGGGCCGGGAATTCACCCCTCCACTTT. This encodes CASSYGPWAGNSPLHF.